This T cell receptor (beta chain) was captured by sequencing in a study of blood T cell repertoires in COVID-19. Study details: The United States, Italy and Spain provided the acute and convalescent COVID-19 samples.

V shed 3 bases and J shed 10 bases, with 14 bases lying between them. The CDR3 runs 14 residues. Looked up from germline, CDR1 is SGDLS and CDR2 is YYNGEE. The authors' processing: How many nucleated cells were present was estimated from reference gene primer amplification. Clones were read by immunoSEQ multiplex PCR, and TCRdb kept only the in-frame ones, dropping some. V and J calls and clone size are those listed in that table; D and trimming were worked out from the DNA. The table lists approximately 99,000 clones, about 86% of them singletons. The clonotype was recovered from a woman aged 60-75 years in a cohort sampled during active or convalescent COVID-19. The chain joins TRBV9 to TRBJ1-6; possible D gene TRBD1, 6 bases. Specimen: peripheral blood. The CDR3, as DNA: TGTGCCAGCAGCGGAGTAGGAACAGGGTCACCCCTCCACTTT. Protein sequence: CASSGVGTGSPLHF.